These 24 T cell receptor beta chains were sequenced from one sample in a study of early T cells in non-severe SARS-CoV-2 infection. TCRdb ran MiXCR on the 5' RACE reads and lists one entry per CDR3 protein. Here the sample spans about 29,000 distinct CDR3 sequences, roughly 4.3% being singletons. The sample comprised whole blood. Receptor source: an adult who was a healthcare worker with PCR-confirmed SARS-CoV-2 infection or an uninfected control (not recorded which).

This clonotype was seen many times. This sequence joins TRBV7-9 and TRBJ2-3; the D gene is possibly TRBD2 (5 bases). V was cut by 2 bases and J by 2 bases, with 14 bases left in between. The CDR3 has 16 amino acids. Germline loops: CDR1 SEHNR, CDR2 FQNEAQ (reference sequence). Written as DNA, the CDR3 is TGTGCCAGCAGCTTACACCTAGCTATATTCACAGATACGCAGTATTTT. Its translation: CASSLHLAIFTDTQYF.

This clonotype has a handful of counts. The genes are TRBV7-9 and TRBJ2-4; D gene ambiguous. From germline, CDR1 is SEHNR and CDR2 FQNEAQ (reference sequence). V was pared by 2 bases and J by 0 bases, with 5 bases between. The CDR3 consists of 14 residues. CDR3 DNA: TGTGCCAGCAGCTTACCTTTAGCCAAAAACATTCAGTACTTC. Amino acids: CASSLPLAKNIQYF.

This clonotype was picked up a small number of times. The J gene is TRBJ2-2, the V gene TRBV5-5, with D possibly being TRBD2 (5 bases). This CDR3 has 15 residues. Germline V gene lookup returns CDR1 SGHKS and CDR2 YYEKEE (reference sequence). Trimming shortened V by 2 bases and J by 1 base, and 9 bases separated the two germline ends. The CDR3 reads CASSFIRGNTGELFF. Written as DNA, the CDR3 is TGTGCCAGCAGCTTCATTCGGGGGAACACCGGGGAGCTGTTTTTT. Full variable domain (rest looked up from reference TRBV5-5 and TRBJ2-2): DAGVTQSPTHLIKTRGQQVTLRCSPISGHKSVSWYQQVLGQGPQFIFQYYEKEERGRGNFPDRFSARQFPNYSSELNVNALLLGDSALYLCASSFIRGNTGELFFGEGSRLTVL.

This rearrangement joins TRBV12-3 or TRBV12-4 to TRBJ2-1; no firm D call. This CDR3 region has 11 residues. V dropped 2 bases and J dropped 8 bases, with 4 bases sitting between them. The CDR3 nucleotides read TGTGCCAGCAGTTTAAGGGATGAGCAGTTCTTC. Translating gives CASSLRDEQFF.

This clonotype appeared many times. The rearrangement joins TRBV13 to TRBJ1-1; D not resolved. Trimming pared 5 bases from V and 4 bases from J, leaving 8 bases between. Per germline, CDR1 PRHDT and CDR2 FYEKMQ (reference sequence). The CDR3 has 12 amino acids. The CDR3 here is CASSGWATEAFF. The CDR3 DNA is TGTGCCAGCAGCGGCTGGGCCACTGAAGCTTTCTTT.

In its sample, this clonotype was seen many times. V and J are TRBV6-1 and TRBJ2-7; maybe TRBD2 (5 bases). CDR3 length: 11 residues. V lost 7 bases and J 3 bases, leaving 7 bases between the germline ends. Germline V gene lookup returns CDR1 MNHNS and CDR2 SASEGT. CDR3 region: CASKRYYEQYF. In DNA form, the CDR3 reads TGTGCCAGCAAGCGGTACTACGAGCAGTACTTC.

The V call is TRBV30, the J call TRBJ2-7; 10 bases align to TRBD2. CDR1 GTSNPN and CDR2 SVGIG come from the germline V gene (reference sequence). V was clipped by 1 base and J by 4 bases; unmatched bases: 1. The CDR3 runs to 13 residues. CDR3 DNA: TGTGCCTGGAGTGAGGGACTAGCGTACGAGCAGTACTTC. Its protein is CAWSEGLAYEQYF. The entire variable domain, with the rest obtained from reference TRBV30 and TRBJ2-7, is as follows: SQTIHQWPATLVQPVGSPLSLECTVEGTSNPNLYWYRQAAGRGLQLLFYSVGIGQISSEVPQNLSASRPQDRQFILSSKKLLLSDSGFYLCAWSEGLAYEQYFGPGTRLTVT.

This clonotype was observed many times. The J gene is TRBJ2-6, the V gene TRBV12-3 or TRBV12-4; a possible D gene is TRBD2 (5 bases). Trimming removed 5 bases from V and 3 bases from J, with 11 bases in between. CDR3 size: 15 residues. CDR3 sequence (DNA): TGTGCCAGCAGTCCCCGCGGAGGTGGGGCCAACGTCCTGACTTTC. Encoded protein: CASSPRGGGANVLTF.

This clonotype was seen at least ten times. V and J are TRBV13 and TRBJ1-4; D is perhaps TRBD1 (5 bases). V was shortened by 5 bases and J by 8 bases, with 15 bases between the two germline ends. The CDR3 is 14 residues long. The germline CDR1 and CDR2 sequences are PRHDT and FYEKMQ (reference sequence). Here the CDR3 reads CASSRRGDGEKLFF. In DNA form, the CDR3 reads TGTGCCAGCAGCAGAAGGGGAGATGGGGAAAAACTGTTTTTT. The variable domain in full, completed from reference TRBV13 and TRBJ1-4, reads AAGVIQSPRHLIKEKRETATLKCYPIPRHDTVYWYQQGPGQDPQFLISFYEKMQSDKGSIPDRFSAQQFSDYHSELNMSSLELGDSALYFCASSRRGDGEKLFFGSGTQLSVL.

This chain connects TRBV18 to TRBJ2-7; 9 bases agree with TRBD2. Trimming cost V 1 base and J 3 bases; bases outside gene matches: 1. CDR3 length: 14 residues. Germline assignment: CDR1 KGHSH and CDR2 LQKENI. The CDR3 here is CASSPRGGDYEQYF. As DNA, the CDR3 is TGTGCCAGCTCACCACGCGGGGGGGACTACGAGCAGTACTTC.

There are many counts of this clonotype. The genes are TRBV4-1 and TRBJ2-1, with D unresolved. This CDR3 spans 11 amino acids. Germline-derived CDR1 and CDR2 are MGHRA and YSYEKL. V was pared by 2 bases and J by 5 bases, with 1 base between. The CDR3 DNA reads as TGCGCCAGCAGCCAAAACAATGAGCAGTTCTTC. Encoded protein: CASSQNNEQFF.

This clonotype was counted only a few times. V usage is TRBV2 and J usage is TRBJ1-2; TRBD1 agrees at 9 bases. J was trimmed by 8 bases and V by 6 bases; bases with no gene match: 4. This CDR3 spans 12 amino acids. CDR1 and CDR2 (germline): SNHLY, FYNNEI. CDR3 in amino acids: CASRDRGRGYTF. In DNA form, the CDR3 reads TGTGCCAGCAGGGACAGGGGAAGAGGCTACACCTTC.

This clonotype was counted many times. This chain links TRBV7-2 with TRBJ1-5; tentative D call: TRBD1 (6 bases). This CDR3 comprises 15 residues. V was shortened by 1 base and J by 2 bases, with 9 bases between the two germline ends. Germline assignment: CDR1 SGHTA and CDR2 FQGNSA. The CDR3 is CASSLGQGRNQPQHF. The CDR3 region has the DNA TGTGCCAGCAGCTTAGGGCAGGGGCGCAATCAGCCCCAGCATTTT.

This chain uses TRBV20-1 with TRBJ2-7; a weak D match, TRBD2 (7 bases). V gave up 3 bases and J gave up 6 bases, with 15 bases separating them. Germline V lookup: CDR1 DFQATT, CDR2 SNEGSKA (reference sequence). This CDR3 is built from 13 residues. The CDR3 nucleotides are TGCAGTGCTAGCCGGGGGGCCTCCGGCGAGCAGTACTTC. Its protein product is CSASRGASGEQYF.

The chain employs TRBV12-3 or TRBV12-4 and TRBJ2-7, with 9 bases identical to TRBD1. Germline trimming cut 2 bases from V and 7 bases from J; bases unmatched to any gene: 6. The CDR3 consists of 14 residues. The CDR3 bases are TGTGCCAGCAGTTTATCCGGGACAGGGAGGGAGCAGTACTTC. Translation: CASSLSGTGREQYF.

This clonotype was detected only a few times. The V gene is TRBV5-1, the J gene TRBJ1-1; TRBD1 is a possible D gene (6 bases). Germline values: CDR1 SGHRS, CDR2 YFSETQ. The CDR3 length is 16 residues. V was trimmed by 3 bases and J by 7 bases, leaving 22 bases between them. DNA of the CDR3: TGCGCCAGCAGCTGGGGCAGGGGCATCCTAGGGATTGAAGCTTTCTTT. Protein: CASSWGRGILGIEAFF.

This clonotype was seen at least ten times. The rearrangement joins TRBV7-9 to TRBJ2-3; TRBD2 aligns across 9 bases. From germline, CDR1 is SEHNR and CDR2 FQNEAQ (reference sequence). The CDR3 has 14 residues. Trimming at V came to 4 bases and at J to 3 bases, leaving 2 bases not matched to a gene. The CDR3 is CASSSSGGTDTQYF. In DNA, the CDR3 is TGTGCCAGCAGCTCAAGCGGGGGGACAGATACGCAGTATTTT.

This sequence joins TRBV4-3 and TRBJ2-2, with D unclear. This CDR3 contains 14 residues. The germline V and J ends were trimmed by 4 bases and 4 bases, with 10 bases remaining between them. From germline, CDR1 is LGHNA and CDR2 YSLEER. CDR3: CASSLRAATGELFF. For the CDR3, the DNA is TGCGCCAGCAGCCTAAGAGCAGCCACCGGGGAGCTGTTTTTT.

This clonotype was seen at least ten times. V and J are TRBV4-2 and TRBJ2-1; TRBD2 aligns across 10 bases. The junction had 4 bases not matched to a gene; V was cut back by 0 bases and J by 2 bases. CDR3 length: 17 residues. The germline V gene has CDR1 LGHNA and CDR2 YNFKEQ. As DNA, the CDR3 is TGTGCCAGCAGCCAAGATGTAGCGGGAGGTCCCTACAATGAGCAGTTCTTC. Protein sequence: CASSQDVAGGPYNEQFF.

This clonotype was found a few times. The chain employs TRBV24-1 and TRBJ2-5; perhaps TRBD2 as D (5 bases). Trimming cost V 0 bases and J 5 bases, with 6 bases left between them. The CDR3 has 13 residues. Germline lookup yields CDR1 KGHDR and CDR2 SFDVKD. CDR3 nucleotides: TGTGCCACCAGTGATTTGGACTACGAGACCCAGTACTTC. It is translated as CATSDLDYETQYF.

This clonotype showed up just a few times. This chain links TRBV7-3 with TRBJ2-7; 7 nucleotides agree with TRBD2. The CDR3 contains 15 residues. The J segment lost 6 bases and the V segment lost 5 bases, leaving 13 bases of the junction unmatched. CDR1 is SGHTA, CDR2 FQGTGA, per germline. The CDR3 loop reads CASSPSGTIFLEQYF. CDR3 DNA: TGTGCCAGCAGCCCCTCCGGGACTATATTTCTCGAGCAGTACTTC.

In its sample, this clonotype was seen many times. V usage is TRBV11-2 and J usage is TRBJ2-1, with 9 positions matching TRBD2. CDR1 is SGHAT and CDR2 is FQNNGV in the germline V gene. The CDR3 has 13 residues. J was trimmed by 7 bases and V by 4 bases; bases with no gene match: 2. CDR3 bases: TGTGCCAGCAGCTCGCTAGCGGGGAATGAGCAGTTCTTC. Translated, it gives CASSSLAGNEQFF.

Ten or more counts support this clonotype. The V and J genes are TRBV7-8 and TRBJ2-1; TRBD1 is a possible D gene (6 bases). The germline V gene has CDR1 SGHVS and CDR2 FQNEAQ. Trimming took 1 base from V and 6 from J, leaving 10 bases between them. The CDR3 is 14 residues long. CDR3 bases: TGTGCCAGCAGCTTAGGGGACACACTCAATGAGCAGTTCTTC. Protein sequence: CASSLGDTLNEQFF.

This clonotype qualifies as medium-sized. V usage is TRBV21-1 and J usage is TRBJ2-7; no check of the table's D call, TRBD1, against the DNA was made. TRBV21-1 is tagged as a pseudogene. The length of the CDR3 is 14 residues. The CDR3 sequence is CASTFSRAIHEQYF. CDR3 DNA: TGTGCCAGCACGTTTTCCAGGGCTATCCACGAGCAGTACTTC.